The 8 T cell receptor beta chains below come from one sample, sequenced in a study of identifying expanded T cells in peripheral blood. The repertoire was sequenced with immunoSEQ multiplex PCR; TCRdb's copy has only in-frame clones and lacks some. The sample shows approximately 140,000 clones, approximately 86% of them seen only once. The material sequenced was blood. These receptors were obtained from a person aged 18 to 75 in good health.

In nucleotides, the CDR3 is TGTGCCAGCAGCGGTAGCCACAACGATGAGCAGTTCTTC. This codes for CASSGSHNDEQFF. The chain uses TRBV28 and TRBJ2-1; D uncertain. Deletions cut 6 bases from V and 8 bases from J, with 14 bases between. The CDR3 covers 13 residues. Germline V gene lookup returns CDR1 MDHEN and CDR2 SYDVKM.

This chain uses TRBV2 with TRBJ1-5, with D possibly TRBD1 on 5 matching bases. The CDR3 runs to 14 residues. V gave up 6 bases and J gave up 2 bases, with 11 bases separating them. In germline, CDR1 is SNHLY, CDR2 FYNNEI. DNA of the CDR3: TGTGCCAGCAGGGGGACCTCGGGCAATCAGCCCCAGCATTTT. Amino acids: CASRGTSGNQPQHF.

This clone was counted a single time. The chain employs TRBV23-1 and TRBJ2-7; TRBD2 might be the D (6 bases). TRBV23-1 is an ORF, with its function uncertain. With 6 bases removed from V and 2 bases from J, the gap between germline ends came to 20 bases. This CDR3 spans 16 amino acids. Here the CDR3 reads CASSPYPRRGTYEQYF. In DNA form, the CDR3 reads TGCGCCAGCAGCCCATATCCGCGGCGGGGAACCTACGAGCAGTACTTC.

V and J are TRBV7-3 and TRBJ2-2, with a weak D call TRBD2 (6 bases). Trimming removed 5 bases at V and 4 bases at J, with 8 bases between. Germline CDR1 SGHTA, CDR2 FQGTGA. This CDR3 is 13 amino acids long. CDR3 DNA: TGTGCCAGCAGCCCCGGGGGCACCGGGGAGCTGTTTTTT. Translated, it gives CASSPGGTGELFF.

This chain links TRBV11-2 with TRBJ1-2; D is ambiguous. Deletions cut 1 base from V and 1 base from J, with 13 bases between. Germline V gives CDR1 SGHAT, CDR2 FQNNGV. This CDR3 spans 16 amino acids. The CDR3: CASSLAQDALNYGYTF. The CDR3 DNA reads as TGTGCCAGCAGCTTAGCGCAGGACGCCCTTAACTATGGCTACACCTTC.

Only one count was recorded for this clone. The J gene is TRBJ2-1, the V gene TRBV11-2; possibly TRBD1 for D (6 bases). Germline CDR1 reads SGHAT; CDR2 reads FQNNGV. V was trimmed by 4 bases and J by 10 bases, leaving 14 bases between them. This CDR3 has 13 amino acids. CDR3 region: CASSSMDSLEQFF. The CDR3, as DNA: TGTGCCAGCAGCTCCATGGACAGCCTAGAGCAGTTCTTC.

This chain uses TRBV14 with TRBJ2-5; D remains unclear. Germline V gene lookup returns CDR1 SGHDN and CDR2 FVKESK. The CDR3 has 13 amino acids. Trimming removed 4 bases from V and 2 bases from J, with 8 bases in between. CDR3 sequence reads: CASSRLDQETQYF. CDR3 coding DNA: TGTGCCAGCAGCCGCCTGGATCAAGAGACCCAGTACTTC. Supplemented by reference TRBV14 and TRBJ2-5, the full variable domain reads EAGVTQFPSHSVIEKGQTVTLRCDPISGHDNLYWYRRVMGKEIKFLLHFVKESKQDESGMPNNRFLAERTGGTYSTLKVQPAELEDSGVYFCASSRLDQETQYFGPGTRLLVL.

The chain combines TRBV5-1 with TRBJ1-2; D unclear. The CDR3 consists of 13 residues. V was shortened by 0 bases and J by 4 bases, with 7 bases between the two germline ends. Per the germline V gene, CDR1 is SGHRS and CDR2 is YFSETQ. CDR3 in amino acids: CASSLGESYGYTF. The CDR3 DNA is TGCGCCAGCAGCTTGGGGGAAAGCTATGGCTACACCTTC.